The subject of this entry is one T cell receptor beta chain. These data originate in a study of blood T cell repertoires in COVID-19. Study-wide context: Italy, Spain and the United States were the sources of the convalescent and acute COVID-19 samples. Nucleic acid was either cDNA or gDNA, and it came from T cells, B-cell-depleted T cells, or PBMCs.

Source study methods: Using reference gene primer amplification, nucleated cell counts were estimated. Only in-frame clones appear in the TCRdb table, and some are missing; sequencing was by immunoSEQ multiplex PCR. Clone size and V and J calls were adopted from that table, with D and trimming inferred from the DNA. The table shows 45,000 or so clones, with approximately 80% occurring only once. This sequence was found in an older man with acute or convalescent COVID-19. Sequencing was done on a sample of peripheral blood.

The CDR3 nucleotides read TGTGCCAGCAGCCTGGGGGGACAGCACACTGAAGCTTTCTTT. As protein: CASSLGGQHTEAFF. The chain couples TRBV5-4 to TRBJ1-1; 7 bases line up with TRBD1. Germline V lookup: CDR1 SGHNT, CDR2 YYREEE (reference sequence). This CDR3 spans 14 amino acids. With V trimmed by 4 bases and J by 3 bases, 6 bases remained unmatched.